This T cell receptor beta chain was observed in a study of blood T cells in healthy people across ages. Together with a sample-barcoded 5' primer, a J-beta primer mix was included in a second PCR lasting roughly 6 to 12 cycles. From the 5' RACE reads, TCRdb called clonotypes with MiXCR, one entry per CDR3 protein. The table records around 710,000 distinct CDR3 sequences, roughly 47% of them present only once. Sample donors were healthy Caucasian individuals that came from Russia, aged roughly 6 to 90. Germline V lookup: CDR1 LGHNA, CDR2 YNFKEQ. The CDR3 consists of 14 residues. V was pared by 0 bases and J by 7 bases, with 12 bases between.

The V and J genes are TRBV4-2 and TRBJ2-5; D is undetermined. The specimen sequenced was blood. The sequence was collected from a woman aged 55-75 years in good health. The DNA of the CDR3 is TGTGCCAGCAGCCAAGATAAGACTGGCAGGACCCAGTACTTC. Translating it yields CASSQDKTGRTQYF.